The 6 T cell receptor beta chains in this list originate from one sample, sequenced in a study of OX40 agonist ivuxolimab in advanced cancers. Clones were read by immunoSEQ multiplex PCR, and TCRdb kept only the in-frame ones, dropping some. Found here are under 100,000 clones, 85% to 95% of them singletons; the top ten hold 8% to 13%. Source: CD4+ or CD8+ T cells sorted from blood, taken in a trial of the OX40 agonist ivuxolimab. The receptor set was obtained from an adult with an advanced solid tumor such as melanoma, head and neck, liver or kidney cancer.

The chain combines TRBV7-3 with TRBJ2-1; 8 bases are a match to TRBD2. J gave up 0 bases and V 5 bases, and 6 bases lay outside the gene matches. The CDR3 loop spans 16 amino acids. Germline-derived CDR1 and CDR2 are SGHTA and FQGTGA. CDR3 in DNA: TGTGCCAGCAGCCCCACTAGCGGCAGCTCCTACAATGAGCAGTTCTTC. Amino acids: CASSPTSGSSYNEQFF.

This sequence joins TRBV5-6 and TRBJ1-2; 9 positions match TRBD1. This CDR3 comprises 13 residues. Looked up from germline, CDR1 is SGHDT and CDR2 is YYEEEE. V was pared by 0 bases and J by 6 bases, with 0 bases of the junction left unmatched. The CDR3 reads CASSLGTGDGYTF. In DNA form, the CDR3 reads TGTGCCAGCAGCTTGGGGACAGGGGATGGCTACACCTTC.

V and J are TRBV19 and TRBJ1-2; 7 nucleotides align to TRBD1. The CDR3 is made up of 11 amino acids. Per germline, CDR1 LNHDA and CDR2 SQIVND (reference sequence). Germline trimming cut 5 bases from V and 14 bases from J; bases unmatched to any gene: 8. The CDR3 DNA sequence: TGTGCCAGTAGTGAATGGGACAGTTTAACCTTC. As protein: CASSEWDSLTF.

The genes are TRBV7-2 and TRBJ2-1, with 8 nucleotides matching TRBD2. After removal of 0 bases from V and 9 bases from J, the junction contained 10 bases not matched to a gene. CDR3 length: 16 amino acids. Germline V gene lookup returns CDR1 SGHTA and CDR2 FQGNSA. DNA of the CDR3: TGTGCCAGCAGCTTAGCGGTTTCGGGGGGGCCAGGTGAGCAGTTCTTC. Residues: CASSLAVSGGPGEQFF.

This rearrangement joins TRBV7-6 to TRBJ1-1, with D possibly being TRBD1 (5 bases). Per germline, CDR1 SGHVS and CDR2 FNYEAQ. CDR3 length equals 13 residues. V was trimmed by 1 base and J by 6 bases, leaving 9 bases between them. The DNA for the CDR3 is TGTGCCAGCAGCTTAGGGACACTATCTGAAGCTTTCTTT. Translated, it gives CASSLGTLSEAFF.

This clone was seen more than once but under ten times. The V gene is TRBV6-1, the J gene TRBJ2-3; 14 positions agree with TRBD2. Germline assignment: CDR1 MNHNS and CDR2 SASEGT. V was clipped by 0 bases and J by 4 bases; unmatched bases: 0. CDR3 size: 16 residues. This chain's CDR3 is CASSEAGLAGADTQYF. The CDR3 region has the DNA TGTGCCAGCAGTGAAGCGGGACTAGCGGGGGCAGATACGCAGTATTTT.